Included here is one T cell receptor beta chain sequence, with context. This sample was taken from a study of blood T cell repertoires in COVID-19. The overall study: Specimens from acute and convalescent COVID-19 originated in the United States, Italy and Spain.

The study drew participants aged about 18 to 95 years from around 24 US areas. The repertoire was sequenced with immunoSEQ multiplex PCR; TCRdb's copy has only in-frame clones and lacks some. The repertoire consists of approximately 290,000 clones, with over 75% occurring once and the leading ten covering 1% to 1.3%. Trimming took off 5 bases at V and 5 bases at J, with 23 bases between the two ends. The CDR3 loop spans 17 amino acids. Germline V gene sequence: CDR1 SGHTA, CDR2 FQGNSA. V usage is TRBV7-2 and J usage is TRBJ2-3, with TRBD1 as a possible D gene (5 bases). The source of this sequence is a woman aged 30 to 39 who had recovered from COVID-19. Sequenced input: PBMCs or T cells enriched from blood (not recorded which). CDR3 in amino acids: CASSPPDGRIRGDTQYF. The CDR3 DNA sequence: TGTGCCAGCAGCCCCCCGGACGGCAGGATAAGGGGAGATACGCAGTATTTT.